Included here is one TCR beta chain sequence, with context. No antigen is known for it. Per-nucleotide qualities are absent, and no much larger clonotype sits a single base away. What this sample's treatment or condition label stands for: in vitro stimulation with specific CMV peptide epitopes to enrich CMV-specific T cells. This sample was sequenced with an Illumina HiSeq 1500. The public sequencing data were trimmed at Q25 with fastp and processed into clonotypes with MiXCR by TCRdb, which kept only in-frame beta chains. Each record represents a unique CDR3 protein, reported with the most common genes and DNA among its rows. For this sample the table gives roughly 920,000 distinct CDR3 sequences, of which roughly 30% were detected only once. Over 10% of the sample lies in the top ten. The data stem from a study of T cell repertoires in cytomegalovirus infection (dated by TCRdb to the late 2010s). Describing the broader study: Recently identified HLA-C-restricted CMV epitopes, whose presentation resists viral immunomodulation, were targeted by peptide stimulations together with well-studied HLA-B-restricted epitopes. Donor HLA type was relevant to the analysis, because carriage of CMV infection together with the matching HLA type was indicated by public TCR beta signatures.

Reading from cysteine to phenylalanine, the CDR3 counts 14 amino acids. Left in the record is the CDR3 DNA by itself, 42 bases read in frame from the first base. CDR1 and CDR2, per the germline V gene, are SGHVS and FNYEAQ. The germline V end is reduced by 5 bases and the J end by 6 bases; junction bases left unmatched: 8. Study-wide findings and limitations: Carriers of CMV infection plus the relevant HLA type were discriminated by the cumulative frequency of public TCR beta family members in the study cohort and in an independent approximately 340-donor cohort. The ex vivo response was dominated by HLA-C-restricted CMV-specific TCR beta clonotypes, which also provided the single most frequent clonotype in two of eight donors.

The rearrangement joined TRBV7-6 to TRBJ2-7; the junction holds 9 bases that match TRBD1. The source is a human donor in good health (CMV status not recorded). Some clones in this sample may be carry-over from other donors' samples. The material was cultured CD8+ T cells from PBMCs, obtained from culture after CMV antigen stimulation. CDR3 region: CASSPTGGLGEQYF. The sequenced DNA: TGTGCCAGCAGCCCCACAGGGGGCCTGGGCGAGCAGTACTTC.